A selection of T cell receptor beta chains follows, all from one sample in a study of control samples from healthy donors and cancer patients. The repertoire was sequenced with immunoSEQ multiplex PCR; TCRdb's copy has only in-frame clones and lacks some. This sample carries 9,500 to 15,000 clones, 85% to 90% of them seen once, and the ten largest clones take 2.8%. Sequencing input: formalin-fixed, paraffin-embedded tissue. Every receptor here comes from a male donor with melanoma. CDR3s include the opening cysteine and the closing phenylalanine or tryptophan. A D gene is named only where the DNA matches it firmly. Clone size, where shown, is once, few, many, or a class for clones that have expanded.

j_call | d_call | clone_size | v_call | cdr3_nt | cdr3_aa
TRBJ2-1 | TRBD2 | - | TRBV19 | TGTGCCAGCCGCTCGGCTAGCGGGAGCAGGAATGAGCAGTTCTTC | CASRSASGSRNEQFF
TRBJ2-2 | - | - | TRBV6-5 | TGTGCCAGCAGTTATAACGGTGTACATGGCGGGGAGCTGTTTTTT | CASSYNGVHGGELFF
TRBJ2-1 | - | once | TRBV11-3 | TGTGCCAGCAGCCCCGGGGGTGAGCAGTTCTTC | CASSPGGEQFF
TRBJ1-2 | - | - | TRBV7-6 | TGTGCCAGCAGTTCTACAGGATATGGCTACACCTTC | CASSSTGYGYTF
TRBJ2-3 | - | - | TRBV30 | TGTGCCTGGAGTGTACTAGGGGGGAGGGCCTTCACAGATACGCAGTATTTT | CAWSVLGGRAFTDTQYF
TRBJ1-2 | - | - | TRBV4-3 | TGCGCCAGCAGCCAAGATCGGGTGGGTGGCTACACCTTC | CASSQDRVGGYTF
TRBJ1-5 | TRBD1 | - | TRBV5-1 | TGCGCCAGCAGCTTGGTGGTCGGACAGGGAAGTCAGCCCCAGCATTTT | CASSLVVGQGSQPQHF
TRBJ1-2 | - | - | TRBV7-9 | TGTGCCAGCAGCTTACCAACAAGAAGATCCTACACCTTC | CASSLPTRRSYTF
TRBJ1-5 | TRBD1 | - | TRBV6-1 | TGTGCCAGCAGTGAACGGACAGGGGGGGTTCAGCCCCAGCATTTT | CASSERTGGVQPQHF
TRBJ2-2 | - | - | TRBV11-2 | TGTGCCAGCAGCTTAGGGGTTCAGGGCGGGGAGCTGTTTTTT | CASSLGVQGGELFF
TRBJ1-2 | - | - | TRBV7-3 | TGTGCCAGCAGCTTAGGACGCAAAGATGGCTACACCTTC | CASSLGRKDGYTF
TRBJ2-3 | - | - | TRBV25-1 | TGTGCCAGCAGGCCGGGAACTTCTCGCACAGATACGCAGTATTTT | CASRPGTSRTDTQYF
TRBJ1-2 | - | - | TRBV4-2 | TGTGCCAGCAGCCAAGAGGGCTATGGCTACACCTTC | CASSQEGYGYTF
TRBJ2-1 | TRBD2 | - | TRBV11-2 | TGTGCCAGCAGTCCGGGACTAGCTCATTACAATGAGCAGTTCTTC | CASSPGLAHYNEQFF
TRBJ1-1 | TRBD1 | few | TRBV6-5 | TGTGCCAGCAGTTACACAGGGGCGGGGACTGAAGCTTTCTTT | CASSYTGAGTEAFF
TRBJ2-2 | - | - | TRBV18 | TGTGCCAGCTCACAGTACGAGGGCACCGGGGAGCTGTTTTTT | CASSQYEGTGELFF
TRBJ1-2 | - | once | TRBV29-1 | TGCAGCGTTGAAAAGGCCCCTGACTATGGCTACACCTTC | CSVEKAPDYGYTF
TRBJ1-5 | - | - | TRBV2 | TGTGCCAGCAGCGAAGACGGTAGCAATCAGCCCCAGCATTTT | CASSEDGSNQPQHF
TRBJ2-1 | TRBD2 | - | TRBV11-2 | TGTGCCAGCAGCCCCCGGGGTAGCGGGATGGGCAATGAGCAGTTCTTC | CASSPRGSGMGNEQFF
TRBJ2-1 | - | once | TRBV5-1 | TGCGCCAGCAGCGAGGGGGGGGCCCTCGACTACAATGAGCAGTTCTTC | CASSEGGALDYNEQFF
TRBJ2-2 | TRBD1 | - | TRBV11-2 | TGTGCCAGCAGGATAGACAGGGGGCGGACCGGGGAGCTGTTTTTT | CASRIDRGRTGELFF
TRBJ1-5 | TRBD1 | - | TRBV5-6 | TGTGCCAGCAGCGACGGGACAGACGGACAGCCCCAGCATTTT | CASSDGTDGQPQHF
TRBJ1-1 | TRBD1 | - | TRBV3-1/TRBV3-2 | TGTGCCAGCAGCCGACAGGGGGCTCGAAGAACTGAAGCTTTCTTT | CASSRQGARRTEAFF
TRBJ2-3 | TRBD2 | - | TRBV18 | TGTGCCAGCTCACCATCCAGCGGGGGTTTCACAGATACGCAGTATTTT | CASSPSSGGFTDTQYF
TRBJ1-2 | TRBD1 | - | TRBV6-2/TRBV6-3 | TGTGCCAGCAGCCCCCGGGGACAGGCCTTTAACTATGGCTACACCTTC | CASSPRGQAFNYGYTF
TRBJ1-2 | - | - | TRBV7-9 | TGTGCCAGCAGCACAGAGCTAGCATATGGCTACACCTTC | CASSTELAYGYTF
TRBJ2-3 | TRBD2 | - | TRBV24-1 | TGTGCCACCAGTATGACTAGCGGGAGCACAGATACGCAGTATTTT | CATSMTSGSTDTQYF
TRBJ1-5 | - | - | TRBV7-8 | TGTGCCATTGGGGCGGCCAATAGCAATCAGCCCCAGCATTTT | CAIGAANSNQPQHF
TRBJ2-3 | TRBD2 | - | TRBV6-5 | TGTGCCAGCAGTAAGCGGGAGGGATCCACAGATACGCAGTATTTT | CASSKREGSTDTQYF
TRBJ1-4 | - | - | TRBV3-1/TRBV3-2 | TGTGCCAGCAGCCACGGAGGAGGGGGGCATGAAAAACTGTTTTTT | CASSHGGGGHEKLFF
TRBJ2-2 | - | - | TRBV6-6 | TGTGCCAGCAATATAGACAGAACGAACACCGGGGAGCTGTTTTTT | CASNIDRTNTGELFF
TRBJ1-2 | - | - | TRBV9 | TGTGCCAGCAGCGAGCCAGGCAGGGGAAACGGTGGCTACACCTTC | CASSEPGRGNGGYTF
TRBJ2-2 | - | - | TRBV3-1/TRBV3-2 | TGTGCCAGCAGCCAAGATCGGAACAGGGAAATGGTAGTCACCGGGGAGCTGTTTTTT | CASSQDRNREMVVTGELFF